The clone carrying this T cell receptor beta chain was counted at least ten times. Its target is not known. The sample belongs to a study of T cells after yellow fever vaccination. On the study more broadly: For low cell numbers, libraries were made with SMART-Seq v4 Ultra Low Input.

Findings of the study overall: When the response was secondary, it was weaker but reached its peak faster, day 5 versus 15. Most clones from primary vaccination resurfaced after the booster (about 96% CD4, around 90% CD8).

Germline V CDR1 and CDR2: LGHNA, YNFKEQ. V lost 4 bases and J lost 0; bases outside the gene matches: 7. The CDR3 runs 16 residues. Template switching with 5'RACE generated the TCR cDNA and added a universal primer site and UMIs. TCRdb re-analysed the 5' RACE reads in MiXCR, keeping a single row per CDR3 protein. Counted here are some 300,000 distinct CDR3 sequences, 3% to 4.5% occurring once; the ten biggest clones make up roughly a quarter. The TCR comes from a man between 18 and 29 years old who received the YFV17D yellow fever vaccine. The specimen comprised PBMCs, sampled on the day of the yellow fever booster vaccination. This rearrangement joins TRBV4-2 to TRBJ2-7; TRBD1 matches 9 bases. The CDR3 nucleotides are TGTGCCAGCAGCCGCTGGGGGGGACAGGGCTCCTACGAGCAGTACTTC. It specifies CASSRWGGQGSYEQYF.